The next 7 T cell receptor beta chains were all read from a single sample in a study of blood T cell repertoires in COVID-19. The repertoire was sequenced with immunoSEQ multiplex PCR; TCRdb's copy has only in-frame clones and lacks some. This table holds 200,000 to 250,000 clones, 80% to 85% found once. The sequenced material came from peripheral blood. Receptors were obtained from a woman aged 25 to 39 who had recovered from COVID-19.

The chain has TRBV4-1 and TRBJ2-7; 9 bases line up with TRBD2. This CDR3 comprises 15 residues. Germline trimming cut 1 base from V and 2 bases from J; bases unmatched to any gene: 3. Germline values: CDR1 MGHRA, CDR2 YSYEKL. CDR3 coding DNA: TGCGCCAGCAGCCAAGGGACTAGCGCGACCTACGAGCAGTACTTC. It encodes CASSQGTSATYEQYF.

The sample holds one count of this clone. CDR3 sequence (DNA): TGTGTCAGAAGGATAATTGAGGGAGCCGATAGCACAGATACGCAGTATTTT. Protein sequence: CVRRIIEGADSTDTQYF. This chain links TRBV7-5 with TRBJ2-3; TRBD2 reflects the table's D call only, with no check against the DNA. TRBV7-5 is described as a pseudogene. The CDR3 contains 17 residues.

The chain couples TRBV5-1 to TRBJ2-3; the D gene is possibly TRBD1 (5 bases). Germline CDR1 is SGHRS and CDR2 is YFSETQ. Trimming cost V 2 bases and J 1 base, with 11 bases left between them. CDR3 length: 15 amino acids. In DNA, the CDR3 is TGCGCCAGCAGCTTCAGGGATTCTCGCACAGATACGCAGTATTTT. Protein sequence: CASSFRDSRTDTQYF.

J is TRBJ2-7 and V is TRBV29-1; 14 positions match TRBD2. Germline trimming cut 1 base from V and 2 bases from J; bases unmatched to any gene: 13. The CDR3 consists of 19 residues. Germline V lookup: CDR1 SQVTM, CDR2 ANQGSEA. CDR3 DNA sequence: TGCAGCGTTGAAGCTGGGGGACTAGCGGGAGCATCATCCCCCTACGAGCAGTACTTC. It is translated as CSVEAGGLAGASSPYEQYF.

V gene TRBV6-6 combines with J gene TRBJ1-6, with a tentative D call TRBD1 (6 bases). Trimming pared 5 bases from V and 5 bases from J, leaving 13 bases between. The CDR3 has 15 amino acids. Germline values: CDR1 MNHNY, CDR2 SVGAGI (reference sequence). The CDR3: CASSTRGAHNSPLHF. The CDR3 DNA is TGTGCCAGCAGTACACGGGGGGCGCATAATTCACCCCTCCACTTT.

J is TRBJ1-2 and V is TRBV6-6; possible D gene TRBD1, 6 bases. The V gene's germline CDR1 is MNHNY and CDR2 SVGAGI (reference sequence). There are 15 residues in the CDR3. V gave up 2 bases and J gave up 2 bases, with 12 bases separating them. The CDR3 reads CASSYPITGNYGYTF. CDR3 DNA sequence: TGTGCCAGCAGTTACCCGATAACAGGGAACTATGGCTACACCTTC.

V usage is TRBV6-6 and J usage is TRBJ2-1, with 10 bases that match TRBD2. Germline CDR1 reads MNHNY; CDR2 reads SVGAGI (reference sequence). This CDR3 region has 14 residues. The junction had 6 bases not matched to a gene; V was cut back by 5 bases and J by 8 bases. The CDR3 DNA reads TGTGCCAGCAGTGACCCTAGCGGGAGCGATGAGCAGTTCTTC. Protein sequence: CASSDPSGSDEQFF.